The following is a T cell receptor beta chain sequence with its context. The antigen remains undetermined. The protocol was immunoSEQ multiplex PCR, while the TCRdb copy is restricted to in-frame clones and leaves out a portion. The sample contains approximately 120,000 clones, around 85% of which appear only once. The data derive from a study of radiation and T cells in renal cell carcinoma. Whole-study findings and limits: From baseline, blood top tumor clonotypes peaked at 2 weeks post-radiation.

Germline V gene data show CDR1 as SGHDT and CDR2 as YYEEEE. The CDR3 extends over 15 amino acids. The ends lost 0 bases at V and 5 bases at J; junction bases unmatched: 4. Time point denoted: blood 2 weeks post-SBRT. Documented treatment: 15 Gy SBRT to primary tumor, nephrectomy 4 weeks later. The sample here was blood, taken from a patient whose treatment included radiotherapy and nephrectomy. This TCR was recovered from a man aged 45-60 years with renal cell carcinoma. V gene TRBV5-6 combines with J gene TRBJ2-1; 8 positions match TRBD2. The CDR3 reads CASSLAGAGDNEQFF. CDR3 nucleotide sequence: TGTGCCAGCAGCTTGGCAGGAGCGGGAGACAATGAGCAGTTCTTC.